Below, 21 T cell receptor beta chains from the same sample are listed, as sequenced in a study of shared clonotypes between healthy human individuals. The naive CD8 population came from CD45RO-negative cells selected for CCR7, without terminally differentiated effector memory CD45RA+ cells. Sequencing used immunoSEQ multiplex PCR; TCRdb keeps in-frame clones, though not all of them. The sample contains about 680,000 clones, about 90% of which appear only once. Sequencing was carried out using naive CD8+ T cells sorted from blood. The receptor source for this set is a man younger than 45 in good health.

This chain uses TRBV27 with TRBJ2-1; 8 nucleotides align to TRBD2. The CDR3 totals 14 residues. The germline gives CDR1 MNHEY, CDR2 SMNVEV (reference sequence). Trimming took 2 bases from V and 10 from J; bases not matched to a gene: 7. The CDR3: CASSLLAGSIEQFF. The CDR3 DNA reads as TGTGCCAGCAGTTTACTAGCGGGCTCCATCGAGCAGTTCTTC.

Remarks on this clone: The same CDR3 is also encoded by other DNA sequences in this sample. V usage is TRBV18 and J usage is TRBJ1-5, with D possibly TRBD1 on 5 matching bases. The V end lost 3 bases, the J end lost 2 bases, and 11 bases lay between the germline ends. This CDR3 is 15 amino acids long. CDR1 is KGHSH and CDR2 is LQKENI in the germline V gene. The CDR3 nucleotides read TGTGCCAGCTCACCCCAGGGCGGTGGCAATCAGCCCCAGCATTTT. Its translation: CASSPQGGGNQPQHF.

A remark on this clone: One base away lies a much larger clone, so this may be a sequencing read error. This sample also contains other DNA sequences that code for the same CDR3. V and J are TRBV27 and TRBJ1-2; D uncertain. The CDR3 is 13 amino acids. The germline V gene encodes CDR1 MNHEY and CDR2 SMNVEV (reference sequence). The CDR3 spells CASSLSNSYGYTF. CDR3 coding DNA: TGTGCTAGCAGTTTATCTAACAGCTATGGCTACACCTTC.

V is TRBV7-9 and J is TRBJ2-7, with D unresolved. CDR1 is SEHNR, CDR2 FQNEAQ, per germline (reference sequence). CDR3 length equals 14 residues. V lost 1 base and J 3 bases, leaving 10 bases between the germline ends. CDR3 bases: TGTGCCAGCAGCTTAGGTGGCACCCTCTACGAGCAGTACTTC. Residues: CASSLGGTLYEQYF.

J is TRBJ2-2 and V is TRBV11-2; TRBD2 agrees at 9 bases. This CDR3 comprises 14 residues. Trimming removed 5 bases from V and 8 bases from J; junction bases left unmatched: 6. From germline, CDR1 is SGHAT and CDR2 FQNNGV. As DNA, the CDR3 is TGTGCCAGCAGCCCGGGGACTAGCAGGGGGGAGCTGTTTTTT. Translation gives CASSPGTSRGELFF.

The V and J genes are TRBV28 and TRBJ2-7, with D possibly called TRBD1 or TRBD2 (5 bases each). Germline V gives CDR1 MDHEN, CDR2 SYDVKM. The V gene lost 2 bases and the J gene lost 0 bases, with 11 bases spanning the gap. CDR3 length equals 15 residues. CDR3 DNA sequence: TGTGCCAGCAGTTTAAGGGACGCCAGCTCCTACGAGCAGTACTTC. This gives the protein CASSLRDASSYEQYF.

The chain recombines TRBV7-9 with TRBJ2-1, with 9 nucleotides matching TRBD2. Germline V gives CDR1 SEHNR, CDR2 FQNEAQ (reference sequence). The J segment lost 9 bases and the V segment lost 3 bases, leaving 9 bases of the junction unmatched. The CDR3 is 15 residues long. Written as DNA, the CDR3 is TGTGCCAGCAGCTTCCCCACCGGGACTAGCTCTGAGCAGTTCTTC. Encoded protein: CASSFPTGTSSEQFF.

The rearrangement links TRBV4-3 to TRBJ2-7, with D tentatively TRBD1 (5 bases). The CDR3 has 15 amino acids. In germline, CDR1 is LGHNA, CDR2 YSLEER. Trimming removed 1 base from V and 3 bases from J, with 13 bases in between. Here the CDR3 DNA reads TGCGCCAGCAGCCAAGCGTATTCAGGGAACTACGAGCAGTACTTC. The encoded protein is CASSQAYSGNYEQYF.

This chain connects TRBV9 to TRBJ1-2; a weak D match, TRBD1 (6 bases). Germline V CDR1 and CDR2: SGDLS, YYNGEE. This CDR3 has 16 residues. Trimming took off 0 bases at V and 6 bases at J, with 18 bases between the two ends. CDR3 DNA: TGTGCCAGCAGCGTAGGGTCCCTGACAGGACCTCATGGCTACACCTTC. This sequence encodes CASSVGSLTGPHGYTF. The whole variable domain, filled in from reference TRBV9 and TRBJ1-2, reads DSGVTQTPKHLITATGQRVTLRCSPRSGDLSVYWYQQSLDQGLQFLIQYYNGEERAKGNILERFSAQQFPDLHSELNLSSLELGDSALYFCASSVGSLTGPHGYTFGSGTRLTVV.

This chain uses TRBV6-6 with TRBJ1-5; 9 nucleotides line up with TRBD1. The CDR3 sequence is 14 residues long. V gave up 6 bases and J gave up 4 bases; unmatched junction bases: 4. Germline values: CDR1 MNHNY, CDR2 SVGAGI (reference sequence). The chain's CDR3 is CASRGQGENQPQHF. The CDR3 DNA sequence: TGTGCCAGCAGGGGACAGGGAGAGAATCAGCCCCAGCATTTT.

The rearrangement links TRBV18 to TRBJ2-3; 8 positions agree with TRBD2. The germline gives CDR1 KGHSH, CDR2 LQKENI. V lost 2 bases to trimming and J lost 2 bases; unmatched junction nucleotides: 9. CDR3 length equals 17 residues. CDR3 DNA: TGTGCCAGCTCACCAGTGAGGTCGGGAGGGCCCACAGATACGCAGTATTTT. Protein product: CASSPVRSGGPTDTQYF. The full variable domain, in which reference TRBV18 and TRBJ2-3 provide the parts outside the CDR3, is NAGVMQNPRHLVRRRGQEARLRCSPMKGHSHVYWYRQLPEEGLKFMVYLQKENIIDESGMPKERFSAEFPKEGPSILRIQQVVRGDSAAYFCASSPVRSGGPTDTQYFGPGTRLTVL.

The chain uses TRBV7-9 and TRBJ1-4; D is unclear. Trimming removed 1 base from V and 5 bases from J, with 14 bases in between. In germline, CDR1 is SEHNR, CDR2 FQNEAQ (reference sequence). CDR3 length: 16 amino acids. The CDR3, as DNA: TGTGCCAGCAGCTTAGTAGAGGAAAGTGGGAATGAAAAACTGTTTTTT. Translating it yields CASSLVEESGNEKLFF.

J is TRBJ2-7 and V is TRBV4-3; D is possibly TRBD1 (6 bases). Germline V gene sequence: CDR1 LGHNA, CDR2 YSLEER. V was pared by 0 bases and J by 3 bases, with 9 bases between. The CDR3 is made up of 14 amino acids. The chain's CDR3 is CASSQDLGGYEQYF. CDR3 nucleotides: TGCGCCAGCAGCCAAGATCTAGGGGGCTACGAGCAGTACTTC.

The J gene is TRBJ2-5, the V gene TRBV7-2; D ambiguous. The germline V and J ends were trimmed by 7 bases and 2 bases, with 5 bases remaining between them. Germline CDR1 and CDR2: SGHTA and FQGNSA. There are 11 residues in the CDR3. The CDR3 loop is CASMYQETQYF. CDR3 nucleotides: TGTGCCAGCATGTATCAAGAGACCCAGTACTTC.

J is TRBJ2-3 and V is TRBV5-4; TRBD1 matches at 9 bases. The CDR3 has 15 residues. Trimming removed 3 bases from V and 2 bases from J; junction bases left unmatched: 4. CDR1 and CDR2 (germline): SGHNT, YYREEE (reference sequence). The CDR3 sequence: CASSSGTGNTDTQYF. Written as DNA, the CDR3 is TGTGCCAGCAGCTCCGGGACAGGGAACACAGATACGCAGTATTTT.

This chain joins TRBV2 and TRBJ2-7; D possibly uses TRBD1 or TRBD2 (6 bases each). Germline CDR1 is SNHLY and CDR2 is FYNNEI. There are 14 residues in the CDR3. V was clipped by 2 bases and J by 3 bases, with 11 bases between them. The CDR3: CASSETRGHYEQYF. As DNA, the CDR3 is TGTGCCAGCAGTGAAACTCGGGGGCACTACGAGCAGTACTTC.

V usage is TRBV7-9 and J usage is TRBJ2-7; possible D gene TRBD2, 6 bases. This CDR3 is 15 amino acids long. Per germline, CDR1 SEHNR and CDR2 FQNEAQ (reference sequence). With 5 bases removed from V and 0 bases from J, the gap between germline ends came to 14 bases. CDR3 region: CASSAPGVSSYEQYF. DNA for the CDR3: TGTGCCAGCAGCGCCCCGGGGGTGAGCTCCTACGAGCAGTACTTC.

The genes are TRBV6-6 and TRBJ2-2; D may be TRBD1 (6 bases). CDR1 MNHNY and CDR2 SVGAGI come from the germline V gene (reference sequence). This CDR3 region has 14 residues. Trimming removed 5 bases from V and 1 base from J, with 8 bases in between. The DNA for the CDR3 is TGTGCCAGCAGTCCGACAGGGAACACCGGGGAGCTGTTTTTT. Its translation is CASSPTGNTGELFF.

J is TRBJ2-4 and V is TRBV27; D remains unclear. V was cut by 5 bases and J by 3 bases, with 14 bases left in between. Germline CDR1 and CDR2: MNHEY and SMNVEV (reference sequence). The CDR3 contains 15 residues. CDR3 DNA sequence: TGTGCCAGCAGTCCCACCGGGCCCTACAAAAACATTCAGTACTTC. It encodes CASSPTGPYKNIQYF.

The rearrangement links TRBV5-1 to TRBJ1-1, with a tentative D call TRBD1 (5 bases). CDR1 is SGHRS, CDR2 YFSETQ, per germline. The CDR3 covers 15 residues. V lost 6 bases and J lost 0, with 15 bases in between. The CDR3: CASTPGTNLNTEAFF. The CDR3 DNA reads as TGCGCCAGCACCCCCGGGACCAATCTGAACACTGAAGCTTTCTTT.

The rearrangement links TRBV10-3 to TRBJ2-1; 8 bases map to TRBD1. V was pared by 6 bases and J by 7 bases, with 8 bases of the junction left unmatched. This CDR3 spans 14 amino acids. The germline V gene encodes CDR1 ENHRY and CDR2 SYGVKD. CDR3 sequence: CAIRKQGVGNEQFF. Here the CDR3 DNA reads TGTGCCATCAGAAAACAGGGGGTTGGGAATGAGCAGTTCTTC.